Below are 7 T cell receptor beta chains sequenced from a single sample in a study of OX40 agonist ivuxolimab in advanced cancers. Sequenced by immunoSEQ multiplex PCR; TCRdb stores in-frame clones only, minus some. The sample records approximately 45,000 clones, roughly 86% being singletons. The sample here was CD4+ or CD8+ T cells sorted from blood, taken in a trial of the OX40 agonist ivuxolimab. These receptors were collected from an adult with an advanced solid tumor such as melanoma, head and neck, liver or kidney cancer.

The chain couples TRBV25-1 to TRBJ2-2, with 11 bases fitting TRBD2. This CDR3 is built from 16 residues. The J segment lost 5 bases and the V segment lost 3 bases, leaving 5 bases of the junction unmatched. Looked up from germline, CDR1 is MGHDK and CDR2 is SYGVNS. The CDR3 is CASSDLSGGATGELFF. DNA of the CDR3: TGTGCCAGCAGTGACCTTAGCGGGGGGGCGACCGGGGAGCTGTTTTTT.

This clone has only one observation. The chain is built from TRBV27 and TRBJ1-2, with TRBD1 matching 7 bases. The germline V gene has CDR1 MNHEY and CDR2 SMNVEV (reference sequence). The CDR3 is 14 residues long. With V trimmed by 6 bases and J by 3 bases, 7 bases remained unmatched. This chain's CDR3 is CASSLLGTDYGYTF. The CDR3 nucleotides are TGTGCCAGCAGCCTACTCGGGACAGACTATGGCTACACCTTC.

The chain joins TRBV19 to TRBJ1-5; TRBD1 aligns across 7 bases. With V trimmed by 5 bases and J by 2 bases, 12 bases remained unmatched. The CDR3 extends over 17 amino acids. Looked up from germline, CDR1 is LNHDA and CDR2 is SQIVND (reference sequence). CDR3 in DNA: TGTGCCAGTAGTGCAGACAGGGACGAGGTCGGCAATCAGCCCCAGCATTTT. This encodes CASSADRDEVGNQPQHF.

The V gene is TRBV5-6, the J gene TRBJ1-1; D is perhaps TRBD1 (5 bases). Trimming left V 0 bases short and J 0 bases short, with 15 bases between. The CDR3 loop spans 17 amino acids. Germline V gene sequence: CDR1 SGHDT, CDR2 YYEEEE. The CDR3 nucleotides read TGTGCCAGCAGCTTGGCCAGGGCAGGGATCATGAACACTGAAGCTTTCTTT. Translated, it gives CASSLARAGIMNTEAFF.

This chain joins TRBV18 and TRBJ2-1, with no clear D. The length of the CDR3 is 13 residues. Germline CDR1 KGHSH, CDR2 LQKENI. V was shortened by 2 bases and J by 0 bases, with 2 bases between the two germline ends. The CDR3 coding sequence is TGTGCCAGCTCACCATACTCCTACAATGAGCAGTTCTTC. Residues: CASSPYSYNEQFF.

The chain combines TRBV4-3 with TRBJ2-7; TRBD2 matches at 12 bases. CDR3 length: 17 residues. Unmatched junction bases numbered 5, after V lost 0 bases and J lost 2 bases. Germline values: CDR1 LGHNA, CDR2 YSLEER. CDR3 amino acids: CASSQDLAGGPTYEQYF. The CDR3 nucleotides are TGCGCCAGCAGCCAAGACCTAGCGGGAGGGCCTACCTACGAGCAGTACTTC.

The chain links TRBV7-7 to TRBJ2-5; 9 nucleotides match TRBD1. The CDR3 spans 15 residues. J lost 5 bases, V lost 5 bases, and 9 bases had no gene match. Germline-derived CDR1 and CDR2 are SSHAT and FNYEAQ (reference sequence). In DNA form, the CDR3 reads TGTGCCAGCAGCCCCAGGACAGGGGACGGGGAGACCCAGTACTTC. This translates into CASSPRTGDGETQYF.